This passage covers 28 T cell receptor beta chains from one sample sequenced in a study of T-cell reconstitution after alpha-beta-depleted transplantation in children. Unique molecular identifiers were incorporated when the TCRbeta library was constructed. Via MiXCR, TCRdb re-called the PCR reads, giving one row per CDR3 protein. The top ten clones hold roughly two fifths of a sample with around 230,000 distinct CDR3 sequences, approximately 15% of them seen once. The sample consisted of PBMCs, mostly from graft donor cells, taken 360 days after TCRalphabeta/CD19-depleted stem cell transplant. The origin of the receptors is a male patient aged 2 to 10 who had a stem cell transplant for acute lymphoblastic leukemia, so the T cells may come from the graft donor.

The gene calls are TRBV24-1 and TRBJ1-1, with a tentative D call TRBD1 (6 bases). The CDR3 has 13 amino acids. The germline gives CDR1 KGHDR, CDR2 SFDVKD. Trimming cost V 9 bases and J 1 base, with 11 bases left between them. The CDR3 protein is CATHRGANTEAFF. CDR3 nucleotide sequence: TGTGCCACCCATAGGGGGGCGAACACTGAAGCTTTCTTT.

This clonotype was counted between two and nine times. The CDR3 DNA reads TGTGCCAGTAGTGTACGAGGGGCCTACGAGCAGTACTTC. This translates into CASSVRGAYEQYF. The rearrangement joins TRBV19 to TRBJ2-7, with D perhaps being TRBD1 or TRBD2 (5 bases each). The V gene lost 5 bases and the J gene lost 2 bases, with 10 bases spanning the gap. The CDR3 runs 13 residues. Germline CDR1 LNHDA, CDR2 SQIVND (reference sequence). Variable domain in full (rest from reference TRBV19 and TRBJ2-7): DGGITQSPKYLFRKEGQNVTLSCEQNLNHDAMYWYRQDPGQGLRLIYYSQIVNDFQKGDIAEGYSVSREKKESFPLTVTSAQKNPTAFYLCASSVRGAYEQYFGPGTRLTVT.

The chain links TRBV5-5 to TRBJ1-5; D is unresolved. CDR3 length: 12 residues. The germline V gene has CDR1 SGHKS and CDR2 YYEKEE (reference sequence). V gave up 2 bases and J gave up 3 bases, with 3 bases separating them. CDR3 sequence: CASSFFNQPQHF. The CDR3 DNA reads TGTGCCAGCAGCTTTTTCAATCAGCCCCAGCATTTT.

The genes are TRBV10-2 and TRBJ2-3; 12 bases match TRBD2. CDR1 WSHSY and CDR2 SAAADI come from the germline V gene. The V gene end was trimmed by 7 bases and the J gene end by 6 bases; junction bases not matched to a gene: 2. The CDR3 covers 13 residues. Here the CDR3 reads CASTSGGADTQYF. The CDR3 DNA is TGCGCCAGCACTAGCGGGGGGGCTGATACGCAGTATTTT.

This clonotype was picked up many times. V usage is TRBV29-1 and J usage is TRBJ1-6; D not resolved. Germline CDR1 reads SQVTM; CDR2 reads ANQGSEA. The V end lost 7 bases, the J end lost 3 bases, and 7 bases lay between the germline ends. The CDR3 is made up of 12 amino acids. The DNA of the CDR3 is TGCAGCGCCCGGGACTATAATTCACCCCTCCACTTT. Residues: CSARDYNSPLHF.

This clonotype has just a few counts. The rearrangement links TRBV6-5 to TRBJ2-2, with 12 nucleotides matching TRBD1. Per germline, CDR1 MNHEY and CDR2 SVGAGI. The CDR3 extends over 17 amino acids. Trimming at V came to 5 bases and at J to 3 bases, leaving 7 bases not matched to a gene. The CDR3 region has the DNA TGTGCCAGCAGTACGGGACAGGGGGCGCAGGACACCGGGGAGCTGTTTTTT. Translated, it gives CASSTGQGAQDTGELFF.

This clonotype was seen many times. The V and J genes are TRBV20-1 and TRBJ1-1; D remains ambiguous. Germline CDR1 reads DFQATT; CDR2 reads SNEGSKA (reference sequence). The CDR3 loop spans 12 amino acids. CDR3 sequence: CSCVHGPVGAFF. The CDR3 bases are TGCTCCTGCGTGCATGGACCCGTCGGAGCTTTCTTT.

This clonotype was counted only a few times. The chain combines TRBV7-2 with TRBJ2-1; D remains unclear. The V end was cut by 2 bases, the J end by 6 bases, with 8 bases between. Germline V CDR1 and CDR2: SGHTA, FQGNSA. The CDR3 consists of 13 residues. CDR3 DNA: TGTGCCAGCAGCTTATGGGCTCCCAATGAGCAGTTCTTC. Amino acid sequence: CASSLWAPNEQFF.

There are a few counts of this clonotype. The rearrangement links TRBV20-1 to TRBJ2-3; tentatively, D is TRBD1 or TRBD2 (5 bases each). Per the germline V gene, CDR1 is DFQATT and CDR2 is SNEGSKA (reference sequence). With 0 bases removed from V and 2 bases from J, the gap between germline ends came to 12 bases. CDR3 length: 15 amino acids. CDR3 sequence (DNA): TGCAGTGCTAGAGAACGGGGCAGGATCACAGATACGCAGTATTTT. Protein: CSARERGRITDTQYF.

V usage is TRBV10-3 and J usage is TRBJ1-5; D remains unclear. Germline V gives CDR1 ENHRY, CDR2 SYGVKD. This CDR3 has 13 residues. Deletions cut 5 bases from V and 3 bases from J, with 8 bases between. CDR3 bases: TGTGCCATCAGTCCGGGCTCCAATCAGCCCCAGCATTTT. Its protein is CAISPGSNQPQHF.

CDR3 in DNA: TGTGCCAGCAGCCCCAGGTTGACAGGGGCAGATACGCAGTATTTT. Its protein is CASSPRLTGADTQYF. The rearrangement joins TRBV7-6 to TRBJ2-3, with 8 positions matching TRBD1. Germline V lookup: CDR1 SGHVS, CDR2 FNYEAQ. The CDR3 spans 15 residues. J lost 4 bases, V lost 5 bases, and 8 bases had no gene match.

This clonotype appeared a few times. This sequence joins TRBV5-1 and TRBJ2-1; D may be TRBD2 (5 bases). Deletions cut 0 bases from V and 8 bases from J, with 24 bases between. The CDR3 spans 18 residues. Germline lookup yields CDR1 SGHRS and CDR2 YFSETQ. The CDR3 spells CASSLGLGADGGYDEQFF. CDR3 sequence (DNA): TGCGCCAGCAGCTTGGGCCTGGGAGCGGACGGTGGGTACGATGAGCAGTTCTTC.

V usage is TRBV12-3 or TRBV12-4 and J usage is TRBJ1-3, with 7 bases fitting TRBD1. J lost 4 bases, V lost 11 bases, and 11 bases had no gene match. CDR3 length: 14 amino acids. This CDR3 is CALSWTGGGNTIYF. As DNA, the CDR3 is TGTGCCCTCAGTTGGACAGGAGGGGGAAACACCATATATTTT.

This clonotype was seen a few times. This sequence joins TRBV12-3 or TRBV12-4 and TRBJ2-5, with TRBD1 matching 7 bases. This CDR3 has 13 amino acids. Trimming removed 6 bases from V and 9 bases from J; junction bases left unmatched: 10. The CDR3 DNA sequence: TGTGCCAGCAGAACGGGACAGACAACGGCCCAGTACTTC. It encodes CASRTGQTTAQYF.

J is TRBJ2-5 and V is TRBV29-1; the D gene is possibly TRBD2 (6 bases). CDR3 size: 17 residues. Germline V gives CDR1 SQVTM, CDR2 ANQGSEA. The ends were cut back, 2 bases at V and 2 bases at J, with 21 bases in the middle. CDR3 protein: CSVEPKYRDWRQETQYF. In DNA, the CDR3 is TGCAGCGTTGAACCAAAATACCGGGACTGGAGGCAAGAGACCCAGTACTTC.

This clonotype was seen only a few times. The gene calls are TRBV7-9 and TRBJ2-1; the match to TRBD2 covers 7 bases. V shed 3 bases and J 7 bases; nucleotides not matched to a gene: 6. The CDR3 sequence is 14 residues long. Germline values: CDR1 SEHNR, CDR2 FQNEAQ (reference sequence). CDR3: CASSFWRGNNEQFF. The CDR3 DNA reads TGTGCCAGCAGCTTTTGGCGGGGGAATAATGAGCAGTTCTTC.

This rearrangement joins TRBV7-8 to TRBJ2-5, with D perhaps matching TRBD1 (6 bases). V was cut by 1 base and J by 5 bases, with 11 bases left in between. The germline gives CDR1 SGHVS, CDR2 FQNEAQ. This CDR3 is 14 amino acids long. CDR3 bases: TGTGCCAGCAGCTTAGATGGGGGCTGGGAGACCCAGTACTTC. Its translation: CASSLDGGWETQYF.

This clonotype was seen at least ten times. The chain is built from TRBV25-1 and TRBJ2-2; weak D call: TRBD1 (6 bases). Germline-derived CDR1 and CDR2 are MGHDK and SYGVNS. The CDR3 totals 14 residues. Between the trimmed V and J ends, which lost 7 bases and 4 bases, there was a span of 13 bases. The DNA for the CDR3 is TGTGCCAGCATGGGGCAGGGGAGCACCGGGGAGCTGTTTTTT. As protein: CASMGQGSTGELFF.

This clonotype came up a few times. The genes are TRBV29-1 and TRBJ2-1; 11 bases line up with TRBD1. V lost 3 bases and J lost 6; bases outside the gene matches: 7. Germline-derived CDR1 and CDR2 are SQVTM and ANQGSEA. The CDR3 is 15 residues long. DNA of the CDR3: TGCAGCGTTGATGGGACAGGGGGATACTTCAATGAGCAGTTCTTC. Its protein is CSVDGTGGYFNEQFF.

The CDR3 protein is CASSPTSGSNTDTQYF. The CDR3 nucleotides read TGTGCCAGCAGCCCAACTAGCGGGAGCAACACAGATACGCAGTATTTT. This sequence joins TRBV6-2 or TRBV6-3 and TRBJ2-3, with 11 bases lining up with TRBD2. CDR1 is MNHEY and CDR2 is SVGEGT in the germline V gene. CDR3 length equals 16 residues. The trim removed 6 bases at V and 2 bases at J, leaving 7 bases unmatched.

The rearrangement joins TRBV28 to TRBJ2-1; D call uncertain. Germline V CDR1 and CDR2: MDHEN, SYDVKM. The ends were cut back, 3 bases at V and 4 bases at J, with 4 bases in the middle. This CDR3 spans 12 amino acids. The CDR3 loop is CASSFGYNEQFF. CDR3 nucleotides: TGTGCCAGCAGTTTTGGGTACAATGAGCAGTTCTTC.

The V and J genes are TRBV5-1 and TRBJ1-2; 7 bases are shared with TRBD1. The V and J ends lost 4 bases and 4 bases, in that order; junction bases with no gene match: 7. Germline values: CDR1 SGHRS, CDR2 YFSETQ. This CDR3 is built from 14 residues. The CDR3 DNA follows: TGCGCCAGCAGCCCTGCGGACAGGAGCTATGGCTACACCTTC. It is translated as CASSPADRSYGYTF. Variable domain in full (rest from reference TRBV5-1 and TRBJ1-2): KAGVTQTPRYLIKTRGQQVTLSCSPISGHRSVSWYQQTPGQGLQFLFEYFSETQRNKGNFPGRFSGRQFSNSRSEMNVSTLELGDSALYLCASSPADRSYGYTFGSGTRLTVV.

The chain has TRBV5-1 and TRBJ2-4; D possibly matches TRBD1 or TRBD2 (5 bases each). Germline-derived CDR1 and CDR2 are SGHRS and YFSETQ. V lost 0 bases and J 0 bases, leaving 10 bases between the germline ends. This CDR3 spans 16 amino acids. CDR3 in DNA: TGCGCCAGCAGCTTGGTGGGGACCTTAGCCAAAAACATTCAGTACTTC. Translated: CASSLVGTLAKNIQYF. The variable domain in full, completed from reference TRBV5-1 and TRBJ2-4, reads KAGVTQTPRYLIKTRGQQVTLSCSPISGHRSVSWYQQTPGQGLQFLFEYFSETQRNKGNFPGRFSGRQFSNSRSEMNVSTLELGDSALYLCASSLVGTLAKNIQYFGAGTRLSVL.

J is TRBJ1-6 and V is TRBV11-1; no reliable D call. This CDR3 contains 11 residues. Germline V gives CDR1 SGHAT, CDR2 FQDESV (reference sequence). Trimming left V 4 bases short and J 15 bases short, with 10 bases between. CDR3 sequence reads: CASSSSPHLHF. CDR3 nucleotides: TGTGCCAGCAGCTCTTCCCCCCACCTCCACTTT.

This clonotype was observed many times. The CDR3 DNA reads as TGTGCCAGCAGCCGGACAGTCCAAGAGACCCAGTACTTC. Its protein product is CASSRTVQETQYF. This chain connects TRBV28 to TRBJ2-5; D perhaps matches TRBD1 (6 bases). The V gene's germline CDR1 is MDHEN and CDR2 SYDVKM. The CDR3 sequence is 13 residues long. Trimming cost V 6 bases and J 1 base, with 9 bases left between them. Complete variable domain (other parts from reference TRBV28 and TRBJ2-5): DVKVTQSSRYLVKRTGEKVFLECVQDMDHENMFWYRQDPGLGLRLIYFSYDVKMKEKGDIPEGYSVSREKKERFSLILESASTNQTSMYLCASSRTVQETQYFGPGTRLLVL.

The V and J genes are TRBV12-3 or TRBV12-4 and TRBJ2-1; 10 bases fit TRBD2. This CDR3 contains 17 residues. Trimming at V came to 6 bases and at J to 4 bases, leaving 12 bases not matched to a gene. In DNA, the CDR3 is TGTGCCAGCAGCGCTCCCGTGGGACTAGCGCATTACAATGAGCAGTTCTTC. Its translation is CASSAPVGLAHYNEQFF.

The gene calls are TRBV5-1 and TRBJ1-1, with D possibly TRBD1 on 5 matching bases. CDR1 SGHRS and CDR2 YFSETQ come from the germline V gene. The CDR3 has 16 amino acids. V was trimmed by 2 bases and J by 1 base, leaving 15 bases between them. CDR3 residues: CASSLSWVGENTEAFF. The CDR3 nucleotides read TGCGCCAGCAGCTTATCGTGGGTGGGGGAGAACACTGAAGCTTTCTTT.

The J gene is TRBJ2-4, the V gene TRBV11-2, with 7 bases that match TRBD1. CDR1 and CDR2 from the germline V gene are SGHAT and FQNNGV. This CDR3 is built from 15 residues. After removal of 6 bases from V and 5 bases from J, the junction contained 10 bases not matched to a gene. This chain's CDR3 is CASSPPRQGQNIQYF. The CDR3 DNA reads TGTGCCAGCAGTCCACCACGACAGGGCCAAAACATTCAGTACTTC.